Sequencing of this T cell receptor beta chain was carried out in a study of blood T cell repertoires in COVID-19. The data were produced by immunoSEQ multiplex PCR, yet TCRdb's version contains in-frame clones alone and is incomplete. Here the sample spans some 400,000 clones, 75% to 90% being singletons. The CDR3 contains 15 residues. Trimming stripped 1 base from V and 3 bases from J, with 7 bases between. Germline V lookup: CDR1 LNHDA, CDR2 SQIVND (reference sequence). This TCR came from a man under 40 who had recovered from COVID-19. The material sequenced was PBMCs or T cells enriched from blood (not recorded which). This rearrangement joins TRBV19 to TRBJ2-6, with D uncertain. CDR3 DNA: TGTGCCAGTAGTATAGCAGGAATTGGGGCCAACGTCCTGACTTTC. Translated: CASSIAGIGANVLTF.